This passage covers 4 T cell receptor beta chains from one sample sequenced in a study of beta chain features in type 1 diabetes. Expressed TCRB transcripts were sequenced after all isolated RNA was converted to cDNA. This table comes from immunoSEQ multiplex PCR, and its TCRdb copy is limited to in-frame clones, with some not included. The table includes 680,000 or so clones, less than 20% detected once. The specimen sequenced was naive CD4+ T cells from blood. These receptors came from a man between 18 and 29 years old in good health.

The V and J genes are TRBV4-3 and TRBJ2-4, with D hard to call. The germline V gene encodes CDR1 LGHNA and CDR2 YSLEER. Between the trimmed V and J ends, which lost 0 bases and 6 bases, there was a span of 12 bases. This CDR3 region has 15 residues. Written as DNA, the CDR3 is TGCGCCAGCAGCCAAGATCGGGCTCCAGGAAACATTCAGTACTTC. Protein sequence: CASSQDRAPGNIQYF.

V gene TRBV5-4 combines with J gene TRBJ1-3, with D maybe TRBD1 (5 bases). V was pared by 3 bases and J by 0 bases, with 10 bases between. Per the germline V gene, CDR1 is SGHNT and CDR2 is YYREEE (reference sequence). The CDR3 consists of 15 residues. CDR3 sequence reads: CASSSQEYSGNTIYF. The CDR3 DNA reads TGTGCCAGCAGCTCACAGGAATACTCTGGAAACACCATATATTTT.

DNA for the CDR3: TGTGCCACCAGGCTGAAAGGGGGGAACACTGAAGCTTTCTTT. This gives the protein CATRLKGGNTEAFF. The chain is built from TRBV15 and TRBJ1-1; tentatively, D is TRBD1 (6 bases). Germline assignment: CDR1 LNHNV and CDR2 YYDKDF (reference sequence). This CDR3 has 14 residues. Trimming took 6 bases from V and 1 from J, leaving 12 bases between them.

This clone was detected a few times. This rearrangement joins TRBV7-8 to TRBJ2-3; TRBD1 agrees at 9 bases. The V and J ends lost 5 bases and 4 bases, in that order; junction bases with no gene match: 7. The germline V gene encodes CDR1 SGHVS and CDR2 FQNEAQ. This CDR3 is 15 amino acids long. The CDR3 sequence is CASSRGQGTPDTQYF. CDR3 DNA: TGTGCCAGCAGCCGGGGACAGGGTACGCCAGATACGCAGTATTTT.